This T cell receptor (beta chain) is from a study of blood T cell repertoires in COVID-19. The repertoire was sequenced with immunoSEQ multiplex PCR; TCRdb's copy has only in-frame clones and lacks some. Altogether 140,000 or so clones are present, 80% to 90% being singletons, with the ten largest covering approximately 9%. This CDR3 spans 18 amino acids. Looked up from germline, CDR1 is GTSNPN and CDR2 is SVGIG (reference sequence). The V and J ends lost 5 bases and 5 bases, in that order; junction bases with no gene match: 15. The sequencing input was peripheral blood. The gene calls are TRBV30 and TRBJ2-2, with TRBD1 matching over 12 bases. This sequence originates from a woman in her forties or fifties with active or convalescent COVID-19. CDR3 residues: CAWGFYRDRGLRTGELFF. CDR3 bases: TGTGCCTGGGGATTTTACCGGGACAGGGGGCTTCGGACCGGGGAGCTGTTTTTT.